This T cell receptor beta chain was recorded in a study of blood T cell repertoires in COVID-19. Only in-frame clones appear in the TCRdb table, and some are missing; sequencing was by immunoSEQ multiplex PCR. This table has roughly 30,000 clones, about 85% appearing once. The CDR3 totals 15 residues. The V gene end was trimmed by 5 bases and the J gene end by 6 bases; junction bases not matched to a gene: 13. Germline V lookup: CDR1 MNHNY, CDR2 SVGAGI (reference sequence). V usage is TRBV6-6 and J usage is TRBJ2-7; 7 bases match TRBD2. The material sequenced was peripheral blood. The receptor was derived from a human donor in a cohort sampled during active COVID-19. CDR3 residues: CASSPRSGGVGEQYF. The CDR3 DNA follows: TGTGCCAGCAGTCCGCGGTCGGGGGGAGTTGGCGAGCAGTACTTC.